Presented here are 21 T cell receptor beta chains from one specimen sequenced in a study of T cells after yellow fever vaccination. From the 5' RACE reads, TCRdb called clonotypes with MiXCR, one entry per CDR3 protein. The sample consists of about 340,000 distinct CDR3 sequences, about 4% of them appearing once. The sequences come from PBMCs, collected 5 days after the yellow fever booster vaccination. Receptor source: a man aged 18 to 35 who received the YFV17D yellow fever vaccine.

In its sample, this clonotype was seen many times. This chain's CDR3 is CASSPPRISGNSPLHF. The CDR3 region has the DNA TGTGCCAGCTCACCACCGCGTATTTCCGGCAATTCACCCCTCCACTTT. J is TRBJ1-6 and V is TRBV18; the D is unclear. The V gene lost 0 bases and the J gene lost 7 bases, with 13 bases spanning the gap. Per the germline V gene, CDR1 is KGHSH and CDR2 is LQKENI. The CDR3 has 16 residues.

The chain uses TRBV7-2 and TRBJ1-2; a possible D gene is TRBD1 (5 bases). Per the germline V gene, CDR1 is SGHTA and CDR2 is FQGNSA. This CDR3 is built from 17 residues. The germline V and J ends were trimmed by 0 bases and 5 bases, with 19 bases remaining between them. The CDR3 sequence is CASSLAGAGGTRYGYTF. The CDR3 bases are TGTGCCAGCAGCTTAGCGGGTGCGGGGGGAACTAGGTATGGCTACACCTTC.

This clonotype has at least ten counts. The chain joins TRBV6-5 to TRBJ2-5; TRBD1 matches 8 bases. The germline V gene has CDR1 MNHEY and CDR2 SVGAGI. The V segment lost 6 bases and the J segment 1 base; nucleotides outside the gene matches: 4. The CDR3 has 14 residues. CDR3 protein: CASSLTGAQETQYF. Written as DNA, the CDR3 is TGTGCCAGCAGCCTGACAGGGGCCCAAGAGACCCAGTACTTC.

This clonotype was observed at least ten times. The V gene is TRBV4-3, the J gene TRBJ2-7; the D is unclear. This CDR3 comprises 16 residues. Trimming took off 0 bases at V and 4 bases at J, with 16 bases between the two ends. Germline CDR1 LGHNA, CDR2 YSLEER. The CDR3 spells CASSQDHGVLTYEQYF. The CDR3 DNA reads TGCGCCAGCAGCCAAGATCATGGCGTCCTCACATACGAGCAGTACTTC.

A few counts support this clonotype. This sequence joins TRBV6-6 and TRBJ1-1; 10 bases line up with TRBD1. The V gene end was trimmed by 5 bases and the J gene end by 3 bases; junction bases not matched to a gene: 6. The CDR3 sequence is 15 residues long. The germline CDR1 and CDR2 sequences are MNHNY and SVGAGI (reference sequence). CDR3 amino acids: CASSRQGAEDTEAFF. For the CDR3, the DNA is TGTGCCAGCAGTCGACAGGGGGCTGAGGACACTGAAGCTTTCTTT.

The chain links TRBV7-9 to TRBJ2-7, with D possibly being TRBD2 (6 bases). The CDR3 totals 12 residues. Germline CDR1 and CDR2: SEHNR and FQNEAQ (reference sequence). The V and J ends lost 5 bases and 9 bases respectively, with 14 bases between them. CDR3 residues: CASSMGLPWQYV. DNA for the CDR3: TGTGCCAGCAGCATGGGACTGCCGTGGCAGTACGTC.

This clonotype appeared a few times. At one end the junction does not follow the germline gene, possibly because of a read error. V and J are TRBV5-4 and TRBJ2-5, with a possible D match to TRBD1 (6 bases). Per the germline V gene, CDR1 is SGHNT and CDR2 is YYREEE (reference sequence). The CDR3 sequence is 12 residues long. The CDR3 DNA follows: TGTGCCAGCAGCTCCCTAGACAGGCCCCAGGACTTC. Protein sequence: CASSSLDRPQDF.

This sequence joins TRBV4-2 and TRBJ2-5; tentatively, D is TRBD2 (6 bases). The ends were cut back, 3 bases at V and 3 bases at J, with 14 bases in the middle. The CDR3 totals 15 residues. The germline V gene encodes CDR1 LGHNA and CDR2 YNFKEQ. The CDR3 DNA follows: TGTGCCAGCAGCCACGGGGGACCGGGGGAAGAGACCCAGTACTTC. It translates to CASSHGGPGEETQYF.

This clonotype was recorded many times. CDR3: CSVGGQSSYNEQFF. CDR3 nucleotide sequence: TGCAGCGTAGGGGGGCAAAGCTCCTACAATGAGCAGTTCTTC. This chain connects TRBV29-1 to TRBJ2-1; either TRBD1 or TRBD2 may fit D (6 bases each). The CDR3 sequence is 14 residues long. Deletions cut 6 bases from V and 0 bases from J, with 12 bases between. The germline gives CDR1 SQVTM, CDR2 ANQGSEA.

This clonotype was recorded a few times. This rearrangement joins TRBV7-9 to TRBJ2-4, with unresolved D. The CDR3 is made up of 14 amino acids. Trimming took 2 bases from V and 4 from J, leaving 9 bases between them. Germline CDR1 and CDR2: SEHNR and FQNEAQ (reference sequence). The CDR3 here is CASSLRTEKNIQYF. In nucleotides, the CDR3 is TGTGCCAGCAGCTTAAGGACGGAAAAAAACATTCAGTACTTC.

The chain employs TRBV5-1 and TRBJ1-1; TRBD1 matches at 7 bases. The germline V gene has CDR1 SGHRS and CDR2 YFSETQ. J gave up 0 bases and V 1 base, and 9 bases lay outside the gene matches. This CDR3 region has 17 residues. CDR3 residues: CASSLKGIQGMNTEAFF. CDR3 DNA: TGCGCCAGCAGCTTGAAAGGAATACAGGGGATGAACACTGAAGCTTTCTTT.

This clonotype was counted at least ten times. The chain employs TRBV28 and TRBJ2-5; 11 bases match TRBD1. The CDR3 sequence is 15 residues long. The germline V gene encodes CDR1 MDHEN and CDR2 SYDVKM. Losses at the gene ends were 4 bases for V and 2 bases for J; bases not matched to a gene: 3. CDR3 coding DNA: TGTGCCAGCAGTTACGGACAGGGGGCTCAAGAGACCCAGTACTTC. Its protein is CASSYGQGAQETQYF.

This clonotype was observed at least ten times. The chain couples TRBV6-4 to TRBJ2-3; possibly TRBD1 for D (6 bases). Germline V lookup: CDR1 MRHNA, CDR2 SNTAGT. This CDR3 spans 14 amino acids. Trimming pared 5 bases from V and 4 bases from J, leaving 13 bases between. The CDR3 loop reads CASSIHREADTQYF. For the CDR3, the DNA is TGTGCCAGCAGTATCCACAGGGAAGCAGATACGCAGTATTTT.

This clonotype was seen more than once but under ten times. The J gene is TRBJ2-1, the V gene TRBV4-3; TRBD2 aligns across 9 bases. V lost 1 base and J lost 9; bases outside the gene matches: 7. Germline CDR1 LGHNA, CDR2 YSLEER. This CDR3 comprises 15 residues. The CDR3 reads CASSQVRGGLSEQFF. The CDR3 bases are TGCGCCAGCAGCCAAGTGCGGGGGGGCTTAAGTGAGCAGTTCTTC.

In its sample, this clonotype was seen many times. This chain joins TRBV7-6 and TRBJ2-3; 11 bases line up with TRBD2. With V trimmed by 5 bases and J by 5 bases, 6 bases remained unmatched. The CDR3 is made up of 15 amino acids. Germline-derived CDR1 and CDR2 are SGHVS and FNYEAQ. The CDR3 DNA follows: TGTGCCAGCAGCCATAGCGGGGGGGCGGTAGATACGCAGTATTTT. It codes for CASSHSGGAVDTQYF.

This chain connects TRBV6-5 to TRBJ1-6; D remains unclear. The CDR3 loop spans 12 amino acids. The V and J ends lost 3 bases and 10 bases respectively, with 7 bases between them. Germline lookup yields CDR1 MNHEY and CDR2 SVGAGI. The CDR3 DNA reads TGTGCCAGCAGTTATAAGTCCTCACCCCTCCACTTT. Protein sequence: CASSYKSSPLHF.

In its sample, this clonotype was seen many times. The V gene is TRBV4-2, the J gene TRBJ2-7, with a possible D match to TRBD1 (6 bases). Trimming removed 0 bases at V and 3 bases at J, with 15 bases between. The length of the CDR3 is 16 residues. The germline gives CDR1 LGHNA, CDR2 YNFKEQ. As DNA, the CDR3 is TGTGCCAGCAGCCAAGATCTAGAACAGGGTGTCTACGAGCAGTACTTC. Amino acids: CASSQDLEQGVYEQYF.

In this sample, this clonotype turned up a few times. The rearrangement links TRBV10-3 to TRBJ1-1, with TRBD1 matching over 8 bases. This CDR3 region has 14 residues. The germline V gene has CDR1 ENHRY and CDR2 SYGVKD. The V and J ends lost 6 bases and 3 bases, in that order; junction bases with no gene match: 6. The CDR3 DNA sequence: TGTGCCATCAGGGGTGGACAGGGCGACACTGAAGCTTTCTTT. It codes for CAIRGGQGDTEAFF.

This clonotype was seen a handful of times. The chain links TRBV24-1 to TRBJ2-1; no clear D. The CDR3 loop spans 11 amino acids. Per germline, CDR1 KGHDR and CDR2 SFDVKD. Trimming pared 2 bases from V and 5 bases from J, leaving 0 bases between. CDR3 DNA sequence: TGTGCCACCAGTGATTACAATGAGCAGTTCTTC. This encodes CATSDYNEQFF.

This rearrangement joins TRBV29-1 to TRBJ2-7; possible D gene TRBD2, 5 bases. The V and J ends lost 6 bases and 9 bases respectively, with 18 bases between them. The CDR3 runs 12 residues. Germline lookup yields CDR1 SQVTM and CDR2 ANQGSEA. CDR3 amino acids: CSVVDGERVQYV. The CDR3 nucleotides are TGCAGCGTGGTGGATGGGGAGAGGGTGCAGTACGTC.

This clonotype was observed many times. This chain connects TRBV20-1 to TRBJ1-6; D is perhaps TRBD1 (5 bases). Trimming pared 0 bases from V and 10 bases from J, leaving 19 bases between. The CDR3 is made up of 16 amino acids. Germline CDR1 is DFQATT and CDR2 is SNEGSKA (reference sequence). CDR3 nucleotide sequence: TGCAGTGCTAGAGATCTCCGAGCAGGGAAGAGGTCACCCCTCCACTTT. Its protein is CSARDLRAGKRSPLHF.